A selection of T cell receptor beta chains follows, all from one sample in a study of neurological immune-mediated disorders. Via MiXCR, TCRdb re-called the 5' RACE reads, giving one row per CDR3 protein. Counted here are some 60,000 distinct CDR3 sequences, roughly 10% occurring once; the ten biggest clones make up around 13%. The sequenced sample consisted of PBMCs. Every receptor here comes from a man aged 25-45 years in good health. The CDR3 runs from the conserved cysteine through the conserved F or W. Each record gives: CDR3 length, V gene, J gene, CDR3 protein.

>16|TRBV14|TRBJ2-5
CASSHILGIGQETQYF
>12|TRBV27|TRBJ2-5
CASSSSQETQYF
>15|TRBV6-1|TRBJ1-3
CASSENDRVGSTIYF
>15|TRBV5-1|TRBJ2-3
CASSRGDGSTDTQYF
>15|TRBV27|TRBJ2-2
CASSLTSGSGGELFF
>12|TRBV29-1|TRBJ2-7
CSVVVGGYEQYF
>14|TRBV19|TRBJ1-1
CASTEGTAGSRAFF
>14|TRBV3-1|TRBJ1-2
CASSQNPGLSGYTF
>13|TRBV11-3|TRBJ2-2
CASSLDETGELFF
>15|TRBV10-3|TRBJ2-3
CVISESTSGSDTQYF
>14|TRBV20-1|TRBJ2-1
CSATPGLSYNEQFF
>12|TRBV7-9|TRBJ2-7
CASGRSGYEQYF
>14|TRBV7-3|TRBJ2-1
CASSVAGIYNEQFF
>15|TRBV5-1|TRBJ2-2
CASSLQGQGIGELFF
>14|TRBV7-9|TRBJ1-3
CASSLLLAGNTIYF
>18|TRBV5-1|TRBJ2-1
CASSLAGLAGYSYNEQFF
>15|TRBV20-1|TRBJ2-2
CSARSPSANTGELFF
>16|TRBV20-1|TRBJ2-5
CSARDRARVYEETQYF
>16|TRBV7-6|TRBJ1-5
CASSLDSTYSNQPQHF
>15|TRBV5-5|TRBJ2-3
CASSRQLGGRDTQYF
>14|TRBV5-5|TRBJ1-2
CASSLGTANYGYTF
>15|TRBV15|TRBJ1-4
CATSRDQGTQEKLFF
>16|TRBV3-1|TRBJ2-3
CASSQDLAGVTDTQYF
>14|TRBV7-9|TRBJ2-1
CASRTGTSGNEQFF
>14|TRBV5-1|TRBJ2-2
CASGLAGWDGELFF
>13|TRBV20-1|TRBJ2-7
CSAGDREPYEQYF
>13|TRBV7-2|TRBJ2-7
CASSPPLRNEQYF
>14|TRBV12-3/TRBV12-4|TRBJ2-2
CASSQHQGTGELFF
>16|TRBV28|TRBJ2-3
CASSLYQVSGTDTQYF
>16|TRBV5-1|TRBJ2-1
CASSPRPSGRTHEQFF
>16|TRBV20-1|TRBJ1-5
CSASSPRGSNNQPQHF
>17|TRBV28|TRBJ2-1
CASSFLWGGQGGNEQFF
>15|TRBV7-3|TRBJ2-1
CASSLNLAGRGEQFF
>15|TRBV7-9|TRBJ2-2
CASSSQGAGTGELFF
>14|TRBV28|TRBJ2-5
CACSSSGMRETQYF
>17|TRBV24-1|TRBJ2-3
CATSDPQLAGVGDTQYF
>14|TRBV28|TRBJ2-2
CASRDGGLTGELFF
>17|TRBV5-1|TRBJ2-7
CASSPLVGRESSYEQYF
>16|TRBV24-1|TRBJ1-3
CATSDGTGGSGNTIYF
>12|TRBV4-1|TRBJ2-1
CASSQQSNEQFF
>14|TRBV7-2|TRBJ2-3
CASRAGGPIDTQYF